A selection of T cell receptor beta chains follows, all from one sample in a study of CD8 T cells in Susac syndrome. A single record per CDR3 protein comes from TCRdb applying MiXCR to the immunoSEQ multiplex PCR reads. The repertoire has roughly 200,000 distinct CDR3 sequences, around 94% of them found once; the top ten carry 0.099%. Specimen: CD4+ T cells from PBMCs. All receptors derive from a human donor with Susac syndrome. The CDR3 runs from the conserved cysteine through the conserved F or W. A D gene is named only where the DNA matches it firmly. Clone size is given for some rows only: seen once, a few or many times, or a class if the clone is expanded.

V gene	J gene	clone size	D gene	CDR3 protein	CDR3 DNA
TRBV2	TRBJ1-6	once	TRBD1	CASTRDREGSPLHF	TGTGCCAGCACCCGGGACAGGGAAGGATCACCCCTCCACTTT
TRBV7-9	TRBJ1-1	-	-	CASSWSAGTEAFF	TGTGCCAGCAGCTGGTCGGCCGGAACTGAAGCTTTCTTT
TRBV27	TRBJ2-3	-	TRBD2	CASSSSTSGYSTDTQYF	TGTGCCAGCAGTTCGTCGACTAGCGGGTATAGCACAGATACGCAGTATTTT
TRBV12-3/TRBV12-4	TRBJ1-2	-	-	CASSYNRDYYGYTF	TGTGCCAGCAGCTATAACAGGGACTACTATGGCTACACCTTC
TRBV29-1	TRBJ2-5	-	-	CSVSLETQYF	TGCAGCGTCAGTTTAGAGACCCAGTACTTC
TRBV7-2	TRBJ2-3	-	TRBD2	CASSLRGTSSTDTQYF	TGTGCCAGCAGCTTACGCGGGACTAGCAGCACAGATACGCAGTATTTT
TRBV28	TRBJ2-3	-	TRBD2	CASSELGLAGGDTQYF	TGTGCCAGCAGCGAACTCGGACTAGCGGGAGGAGATACGCAGTATTTT
TRBV4-3	TRBJ2-1	-	TRBD2	CASSQSGGIYNEQFF	TGCGCCAGCAGCCAATCGGGAGGGATTTACAATGAGCAGTTCTTC
TRBV20-1	TRBJ2-5	-	-	CSARQVISETQYF	TGCAGTGCTCGGCAGGTGATTTCGGAGACCCAGTACTTC
TRBV28	TRBJ1-1	-	-	CASPEPGGGEAFF	TGTGCCAGCCCCGAACCGGGGGGTGGGGAAGCTTTCTTT
TRBV25-1	TRBJ1-1	once	TRBD1	CASSEEGAHTEAFF	TGTGCCAGCAGTGAAGAGGGGGCGCACACTGAAGCTTTCTTT
TRBV15	TRBJ2-7	-	-	CATSPVVTQSYEQYF	TGTGCCACCAGCCCGGTGGTAACACAATCCTACGAGCAGTACTTC
TRBV28	TRBJ2-2	-	-	CASTFGGPGELFF	TGTGCCAGCACCTTTGGGGGCCCCGGGGAGCTGTTTTTT
TRBV25-1	TRBJ2-6	once	TRBD1	CASRDRNSGANVLTF	TGTGCCAGCCGGGACAGGAACTCTGGGGCCAACGTCCTGACTTTC
TRBV7-2	TRBJ2-7	few	-	CASSLEVAFSYEQYF	TGTGCCAGCAGCTTAGAGGTAGCCTTCTCCTACGAGCAGTACTTC
TRBV2	TRBJ1-2	-	TRBD1	CASSTGGASYGYTF	TGTGCCAGCAGTACAGGGGGCGCAAGCTATGGCTACACCTTC
TRBV19	TRBJ2-3	-	TRBD2	CASNGGGGTDTQYF	TGTGCCAGTAATGGGGGAGGGGGCACAGATACGCAGTATTTT
TRBV28	TRBJ2-5	-	-	CAITGPHETQYF	TGTGCCATAACGGGACCTCACGAGACCCAGTACTTC
TRBV20-1	TRBJ1-6	-	-	CSARAQINSPLHF	TGCAGTGCTAGAGCACAGATTAATTCACCCCTCCACTTT
TRBV6-5	TRBJ1-2	-	-	CASSPGAIIYGYTF	TGTGCCAGCAGTCCGGGGGCTATCATCTATGGCTACACCTTC
TRBV7-9	TRBJ2-2	few	-	CASSLAGDTGELFF	TGTGCCAGCAGCTTAGCGGGAGATACCGGGGAGCTGTTTTTT
TRBV4-3	TRBJ2-5	-	TRBD1	CASSRQGTAPRAQYF	TGCGCCAGCAGCCGACAGGGGACAGCTCCTAGGGCCCAGTACTTC
TRBV7-2	TRBJ1-5	-	-	CASSLASNQPQHF	TGTGCCAGCAGCTTAGCCTCCAATCAGCCCCAGCATTTT
TRBV11-2	TRBJ2-5	-	TRBD2	CASSASFSGRALETQYF	TGTGCCAGCAGCGCTTCGTTTAGCGGGAGGGCCTTAGAGACCCAGTACTTC
TRBV7-9	TRBJ1-3	-	-	CASSLGDPLGNTIYF	TGTGCCAGCAGCTTGGGCGATCCCCTGGGAAACACCATATATTTT
TRBV2	TRBJ1-4	-	TRBD1	CASTAGQINEKLFF	TGTGCCAGCACCGCGGGACAGATTAATGAAAAACTGTTTTTT
TRBV6-1	TRBJ2-3	-	-	CASRSGLQYSTDTQYF	TGTGCCAGCAGGAGCGGATTACAATATAGCACAGATACGCAGTATTTT
TRBV28	TRBJ2-4	-	-	CASRPTGHWMVNIQYF	TGTGCCAGCAGACCTACGGGACATTGGATGGTGAACATTCAGTACTTC
TRBV19	TRBJ1-5	-	-	CASSIGPGVNQPQHF	TGTGCCAGTAGTATAGGTCCAGGAGTTAATCAGCCCCAGCATTTT
TRBV20-1	TRBJ2-5	-	-	CSASMEYQETQYF	TGCAGTGCTAGTATGGAGTACCAAGAGACCCAGTACTTC
TRBV20-1	TRBJ1-3	-	-	CSATPATGSGNTIYF	TGCAGTGCTACTCCCGCAACAGGGTCTGGAAACACCATATATTTT
TRBV18	TRBJ1-1	-	-	CASSPSGVDTEAFF	TGTGCCAGCTCACCCTCAGGGGTGGACACTGAAGCTTTCTTT
TRBV28	TRBJ2-7	-	-	CASTTGATGSYEQYF	TGTGCCAGCACGACCGGGGCTACCGGATCGTACGAGCAGTACTTC
TRBV18	TRBJ2-2	-	-	CASSPVTGELFF	TGTGCCAGCTCACCGGTAACCGGGGAGCTGTTTTTT
TRBV6-6	TRBJ2-2	-	-	CASSYEVRRGELFF	TGTGCCAGCAGTTACGAGGTTCGGCGCGGGGAGCTGTTTTTT
TRBV12-3/TRBV12-4	TRBJ1-5	-	-	CASSPGRSNQPQHF	TGTGCCAGCAGTCCGGGACGGTCCAATCAGCCCCAGCATTTT
TRBV5-1	TRBJ2-3	-	-	CASSLRQLDTQYF	TGCGCCAGCAGCCTTCGACAGTTAGATACGCAGTATTTT
TRBV3-1	TRBJ2-1	-	TRBD2	CASSPHGSGGFRSYNEQFF	TGTGCCAGCAGCCCTCATGGTAGCGGGGGGTTCCGTTCCTACAATGAGCAGTTCTTC
TRBV20-1	TRBJ1-2	-	-	CSARDLGRVTNYGYTF	TGCAGTGCTAGAGATCTGGGGAGGGTAACGAACTATGGCTACACCTTC
TRBV12-5	TRBJ2-3	once	TRBD2	CASGFIAGLPNRRDTQYF	TGTGCTAGTGGTTTCATAGCGGGCCTGCCTAACCGAAGGGATACGCAGTATTTT
TRBV12-3/TRBV12-4	TRBJ1-1	-	TRBD1	CASTLQGPNTEAFF	TGTGCCAGCACCCTACAGGGGCCCAACACTGAAGCTTTCTTT
TRBV25-1	TRBJ2-3	-	-	CASSEYTDTQYF	TGTGCCAGCAGTGAATATACAGATACGCAGTATTTT
TRBV7-6	TRBJ1-2	-	-	CASSLEGDGTIYGYTF	TGTGCCAGCAGCTTAGAAGGGGATGGAACTATTTATGGCTACACCTTC
TRBV28	TRBJ1-5	-	-	CASDGNNQPQHF	TGTGCCAGCGACGGGAACAATCAGCCCCAGCATTTT
TRBV7-9	TRBJ1-5	-	-	CASSQTWGPDGYSNQPQHF	TGTGCCAGCAGCCAGACCTGGGGTCCCGATGGATATAGCAATCAGCCCCAGCATTTT
TRBV15	TRBJ1-4	-	TRBD1	CATSRDGTAQPGEKLFF	TGTGCCACCAGCAGAGACGGGACAGCCCAGCCCGGAGAAAAACTGTTTTTT
TRBV7-9	TRBJ2-4	-	-	CASSFTGLANIQYF	TGTGCCAGCAGCTTCACAGGGCTGGCGAACATTCAGTACTTC
TRBV5-4	TRBJ2-6	-	-	CASSLVPDPSANVLTF	TGTGCCAGCAGCTTGGTACCAGACCCCTCGGCCAACGTCCTGACTTTC
TRBV11-2	TRBJ2-5	-	-	CASGSTVSETQYF	TGTGCCAGCGGAAGCACGGTCTCCGAGACCCAGTACTTC
TRBV28	TRBJ2-1	once	-	CASSFHRTIKQLDNEQFF	TGTGCCAGCAGTTTCCATCGGACTATCAAACAACTTGACAATGAGCAGTTCTTC
TRBV28	TRBJ2-1	-	-	CASKGGAGNEQFF	TGTGCCAGCAAAGGGGGGGCTGGTAATGAGCAGTTCTTC
TRBV5-4	TRBJ2-1	-	TRBD2	CASSLAAGLAGVQFF	TGTGCCAGCAGCTTGGCGGCTGGACTAGCGGGAGTTCAGTTCTTC
TRBV28	TRBJ2-7	-	-	CASRPGASSYEQYF	TGTGCCAGCAGGCCGGGTGCCAGCTCCTACGAGCAGTACTTC